The 32 T cell receptor beta chains below come from one sample, sequenced in a study of blood T cell repertoires in COVID-19. This table comes from immunoSEQ multiplex PCR, and its TCRdb copy is limited to in-frame clones, with some not included. The table lists approximately 93,000 clones, over 70% of them singletons. The sequenced material came from peripheral blood. The receptors come from a woman aged 80 or older with acute or convalescent COVID-19.

The CDR3 bases are TGTGCCAGCAGCCGTGGACTTAGCGGGGGAGATACGCAGTATTTT. The encoded protein is CASSRGLSGGDTQYF. This chain joins TRBV3-1 (or the pseudogene TRBV3-2) and TRBJ2-3; 9 bases are a match to TRBD2. This CDR3 spans 15 amino acids. Germline CDR1 is LGHDT and CDR2 is YNNKEL (reference sequence). With V trimmed by 4 bases and J by 5 bases, 7 bases remained unmatched.

This chain links TRBV18 with TRBJ1-5; 12 bases agree with TRBD1. Germline lookup yields CDR1 KGHSH and CDR2 LQKENI. The ends lost 6 bases at V and 6 bases at J; junction bases unmatched: 6. CDR3 size: 15 residues. The CDR3 nucleotides are TGTGCCAGCTCCCCAGGGACAGGGGGCAGTCAGCCCCAGCATTTT. Its translation: CASSPGTGGSQPQHF.

The chain carries TRBV10-3 and TRBJ1-1, with D perhaps matching TRBD1 (5 bases). Germline V gives CDR1 ENHRY, CDR2 SYGVKD. V shed 3 bases and J shed 4 bases, with 9 bases lying between them. The CDR3 length is 13 residues. CDR3 DNA sequence: TGTGCCATCAGTGACGGGACTCCCACTGAAGCTTTCTTT. Residues: CAISDGTPTEAFF.

The gene calls are TRBV7-6 and TRBJ2-1, with 12 bases fitting TRBD2. Germline assignment: CDR1 SGHVS and CDR2 FNYEAQ. Trimming cost V 5 bases and J 4 bases; bases outside gene matches: 6. CDR3 length equals 16 residues. CDR3 protein: CASSRLAGAGYNEQFF. DNA for the CDR3: TGTGCCAGCAGCAGACTAGCGGGAGCTGGTTACAATGAGCAGTTCTTC.

The rearrangement links TRBV28 to TRBJ2-7; tentative D call: TRBD1 (6 bases). Germline V CDR1 and CDR2: MDHEN, SYDVKM. The V gene lost 3 bases and the J gene lost 6 bases, with 15 bases spanning the gap. This CDR3 has 14 amino acids. The CDR3 spells CASSLQTGRSEQYF. The DNA for the CDR3 is TGTGCCAGCAGTTTGCAGACAGGCAGGAGCGAGCAGTACTTC.

V is TRBV7-2 and J is TRBJ2-5; D remains unclear. Germline values: CDR1 SGHTA, CDR2 FQGNSA. The CDR3 is 13 residues long. V was cut by 1 base and J by 3 bases, with 6 bases left in between. CDR3 DNA: TGTGCCAGCAGCTTAGGCAGGAAAGAGACCCAGTACTTC. Amino acid sequence: CASSLGRKETQYF.

The rearrangement links TRBV4-3 to TRBJ1-3, with D uncertain. Germline-derived CDR1 and CDR2 are LGHNA and YSLEER. The V and J ends lost 5 bases and 6 bases respectively, with 14 bases between them. The CDR3 covers 14 residues. The CDR3 region has the DNA TGCGCCAGCAGCGTACACGAGGGTGTAAACACCATATATTTT. This codes for CASSVHEGVNTIYF.

This clone was picked up a small number of times. CDR3 nucleotides: TGTGCCAGCAGTGAAGCGCGGGATCAACGGTACTTC. Protein: CASSEARDQRYF. The gene calls are TRBV2 and TRBJ2-4; the D gene is possibly TRBD2 (6 bases). V lost 0 bases and J 15 bases, leaving 12 bases between the germline ends. Germline lookup yields CDR1 SNHLY and CDR2 FYNNEI. This CDR3 comprises 12 residues.

The rearrangement links TRBV11-2 to TRBJ2-3, with TRBD2 as a possible D gene (6 bases). Trimming cost V 5 bases and J 4 bases, with 19 bases left between them. The length of the CDR3 is 16 residues. CDR1 and CDR2 (germline): SGHAT, FQNNGV. The CDR3 reads CASSTIRRELADTQYF. DNA for the CDR3: TGTGCCAGCAGCACTATCAGGAGGGAACTCGCAGATACGCAGTATTTT.

This clone showed up just a few times. The chain uses TRBV28 and TRBJ2-7; 9 positions agree with TRBD1. The J segment lost 6 bases and the V segment lost 3 bases, leaving 9 bases of the junction unmatched. The germline V gene encodes CDR1 MDHEN and CDR2 SYDVKM. This CDR3 is built from 15 residues. The CDR3 reads CASSFIRDRDPEQYF. In DNA, the CDR3 is TGTGCCAGCAGTTTTATTCGGGACAGGGACCCCGAGCAGTACTTC.

This sequence joins TRBV6-1 and TRBJ2-1, with TRBD1 matching over 7 bases. The CDR3 runs to 16 residues. From germline, CDR1 is MNHNS and CDR2 SASEGT. V lost 4 bases, J lost 0 bases, and 6 bases stayed unmatched. For the CDR3, the DNA is TGTGCCAGCAGTGTTCAGGGGGTGAGCTCCTACAATGAGCAGTTCTTC. It yields the protein CASSVQGVSSYNEQFF.

This sequence joins TRBV7-3 and TRBJ2-2; perhaps TRBD2 as D (7 bases). Germline V gene lookup returns CDR1 SGHTA and CDR2 FQGTGA. Trimming stripped 5 bases from V and 0 bases from J, with 16 bases between. This CDR3 comprises 17 residues. The CDR3 region is CASSLAIGGANTGELFF. CDR3 coding DNA: TGTGCCAGCAGCCTGGCCATAGGGGGGGCGAACACCGGGGAGCTGTTTTTT.

V is TRBV13 and J is TRBJ1-4, with 9 nucleotides matching TRBD1. Unmatched junction bases numbered 9, after V lost 5 bases and J lost 8 bases. The CDR3 spans 15 residues. Germline V lookup: CDR1 PRHDT, CDR2 FYEKMQ (reference sequence). CDR3 DNA sequence: TGTGCCAGCAGCGCTCCCCGGGACAGGGACGAAAAACTGTTTTTT. Translating gives CASSAPRDRDEKLFF.

The chain couples TRBV28 to TRBJ2-7; D unclear. The CDR3 length is 13 residues. From germline, CDR1 is MDHEN and CDR2 SYDVKM. Trimming left V 6 bases short and J 2 bases short, with 11 bases between. This CDR3 reads CASSLDTAYEQYF. CDR3 in DNA: TGTGCCAGCAGCCTCGACACCGCCTACGAGCAGTACTTC.

This chain joins TRBV7-9 and TRBJ2-3; D uncertain. V was cut by 4 bases and J by 0 bases, with 2 bases left in between. The CDR3 extends over 12 amino acids. Germline V lookup: CDR1 SEHNR, CDR2 FQNEAQ (reference sequence). CDR3 sequence (DNA): TGTGCCAGCAGCTCTAGCACAGATACGCAGTATTTT. It translates to CASSSSTDTQYF.

This chain uses TRBV7-2 with TRBJ2-1, with 11 bases matching TRBD2. V was clipped by 1 base and J by 8 bases; unmatched bases: 7. This CDR3 is built from 16 residues. CDR1 and CDR2 (germline): SGHTA, FQGNSA. The CDR3 nucleotides are TGTGCCAGCAGCTTAGTGTTACTAGCGGGAGTCTATGAGCAGTTCTTC. Residues: CASSLVLLAGVYEQFF.

V usage is TRBV7-6 and J usage is TRBJ2-2, with 9 bases aligning to TRBD2. The V gene's germline CDR1 is SGHVS and CDR2 FNYEAQ. Losses at the gene ends were 3 bases for V and 5 bases for J; bases not matched to a gene: 7. There are 16 residues in the CDR3. CDR3 DNA: TGTGCCAGCAGCTTGCGTAGCGGGAGTGGGACCGGGGAGCTGTTTTTT. It yields the protein CASSLRSGSGTGELFF.

This clone was observed once. The rearrangement links TRBV21-1 to TRBJ1-5; the table names TRBD1, a call not compared with the DNA. TRBV21-1 is noted as a pseudogene. The CDR3 sequence is 17 residues long. CDR3 region: CASSKPKRDRIHQPQHF. DNA of the CDR3: TGTGCCAGCAGCAAACCAAAACGGGACAGAATACATCAGCCCCAGCATTTT.

The chain is built from TRBV28 and TRBJ2-5; D uncertain. Germline V gene lookup returns CDR1 MDHEN and CDR2 SYDVKM. Trimming left V 2 bases short and J 1 base short, with 11 bases between. This CDR3 is 15 amino acids long. Here the CDR3 reads CASSLPTEPQETQYF. Here the CDR3 DNA reads TGTGCCAGCAGTTTACCCACAGAGCCCCAAGAGACCCAGTACTTC.

This chain links TRBV5-4 with TRBJ2-3, with a tentative D call TRBD2 (7 bases). Per the germline V gene, CDR1 is SGHNT and CDR2 is YYREEE (reference sequence). CDR3 length: 16 residues. V was shortened by 4 bases and J by 1 base, with 16 bases between the two germline ends. DNA for the CDR3: TGTGCCAGCAGCCTTGGGGGGGCAGTCGGCACAGATACGCAGTATTTT. Translating gives CASSLGGAVGTDTQYF.

J is TRBJ1-5 and V is TRBV3-1 (or the pseudogene TRBV3-2); D not certain. Germline assignment: CDR1 LGHDT and CDR2 YNNKEL (reference sequence). V dropped 1 base and J dropped 3 bases, with 10 bases sitting between them. This CDR3 contains 15 residues. The CDR3 here is CASSQGGGNNQPQHF. In DNA, the CDR3 is TGTGCCAGCAGCCAAGGGGGAGGGAACAATCAGCCCCAGCATTTT.

The chain is built from TRBV4-3 and TRBJ1-1; D might be TRBD1 (5 bases). The CDR3 spans 15 residues. Germline V gene lookup returns CDR1 LGHNA and CDR2 YSLEER. V was trimmed by 1 base and J by 4 bases, leaving 13 bases between them. The CDR3 reads CASSQGPRAPTEAFF. Written as DNA, the CDR3 is TGCGCCAGCAGCCAAGGTCCCAGGGCCCCCACTGAAGCTTTCTTT.

V and J are TRBV6-6 and TRBJ2-5; the D is unclear. The CDR3 sequence is 13 residues long. The V gene lost 9 bases and the J gene lost 3 bases, with 14 bases spanning the gap. CDR1 is MNHNY, CDR2 SVGAGI, per germline (reference sequence). The CDR3 reads CASMERREETQYF. CDR3 nucleotides: TGTGCCAGTATGGAGAGACGGGAAGAGACCCAGTACTTC.

The chain couples TRBV9 to TRBJ1-4; 10 bases match TRBD1. CDR1 SGDLS and CDR2 YYNGEE come from the germline V gene. Trimming took 4 bases from V and 0 from J; bases not matched to a gene: 6. CDR3 length: 17 residues. Here the CDR3 reads CASSRTGGTPTNEKLFF. The CDR3 bases are TGTGCCAGCAGCCGGACAGGGGGTACCCCAACTAATGAAAAACTGTTTTTT.

This chain connects TRBV9 to TRBJ2-1; TRBD1 might be the D (6 bases). Between the trimmed V and J ends, which lost 4 bases and 15 bases, there was a span of 20 bases. CDR3 length: 13 residues. The germline V gene has CDR1 SGDLS and CDR2 YYNGEE. The CDR3 protein is CASSIVYGQRPFF. The CDR3, as DNA: TGTGCCAGCAGCATAGTTTACGGACAGAGACCGTTCTTC.

CDR3 bases: TGCGCCAGCAGCCCTATATTGCTACCCCGCCAGGGAGGTACCGCCTACGAGCAGTACTTC. Encoded protein: CASSPILLPRQGGTAYEQYF. V usage is TRBV4-1 and J usage is TRBJ2-7; maybe TRBD2 (6 bases). The CDR3 length is 20 residues. Germline CDR1 and CDR2: MGHRA and YSYEKL. Deletions cut 4 bases from V and 2 bases from J, with 30 bases between.

This chain joins TRBV7-3 and TRBJ2-1, with 10 bases lining up with TRBD2. CDR3 size: 14 residues. J gave up 5 bases and V 5 bases, and 3 bases lay outside the gene matches. Germline CDR1 is SGHTA and CDR2 is FQGTGA. The CDR3 here is CASSIGLADNEQFF. In nucleotides, the CDR3 is TGTGCCAGCAGCATCGGACTAGCGGACAATGAGCAGTTCTTC.

The chain carries TRBV3-1 (or the pseudogene TRBV3-2) and TRBJ1-5; weak D call: TRBD1 (6 bases). Germline-derived CDR1 and CDR2 are LGHDT and YNNKEL (reference sequence). V was cut by 0 bases and J by 7 bases, with 16 bases left in between. This CDR3 is 16 amino acids long. The chain's CDR3 is CASSQDRAQGGQPQHF. The CDR3 DNA reads as TGTGCCAGCAGCCAAGACCGGGCACAGGGCGGGCAGCCCCAGCATTTT.

This clone was detected once. The rearrangement joins TRBV7-2 to TRBJ1-2; 12 bases agree with TRBD1. The CDR3 extends over 17 amino acids. Germline CDR1 is SGHTA and CDR2 is FQGNSA. V shed 5 bases, J shed 4 bases, and the junction held 11 bases outside the gene matches. The CDR3 DNA reads as TGTGCCAGCAGCATCGGGACAGGGGGCCTACCAGCCTATGGCTACACCTTC. Its protein is CASSIGTGGLPAYGYTF.

This clone was observed once. The V and J genes are TRBV6-2 or TRBV6-3 and TRBJ2-5; D gene uncertain. The germline V gene has CDR1 MNHEY and CDR2 SVGEGT. V was shortened by 2 bases and J by 0 bases, with 7 bases between the two germline ends. The CDR3 totals 14 residues. The CDR3 bases are TGTGCCAGCAGTTACGGCGGCAACCAAGAGACCCAGTACTTC. This codes for CASSYGGNQETQYF.

This chain connects TRBV5-1 to TRBJ1-1; maybe TRBD1 (5 bases). With 2 bases removed from V and 0 bases from J, the gap between germline ends came to 14 bases. Germline V gene sequence: CDR1 SGHRS, CDR2 YFSETQ. The CDR3 extends over 16 amino acids. CDR3: CASSFESTVMNTEAFF. The CDR3 bases are TGCGCCAGCAGCTTCGAATCGACAGTAATGAACACTGAAGCTTTCTTT. The variable domain in full, with the rest retrieved from reference TRBV5-1 and TRBJ1-1, is KAGVTQTPRYLIKTRGQQVTLSCSPISGHRSVSWYQQTPGQGLQFLFEYFSETQRNKGNFPGRFSGRQFSNSRSEMNVSTLELGDSALYLCASSFESTVMNTEAFFGQGTRLTVV.

The chain couples TRBV6-5 to TRBJ2-7; a possible D gene is TRBD1 (5 bases). The CDR3 runs to 15 residues. V lost 7 bases and J 3 bases, leaving 19 bases between the germline ends. Germline CDR1 MNHEY, CDR2 SVGAGI. In nucleotides, the CDR3 is TGTGCCAGCAAACGGACACCCTTTCTTAACTACGAGCAGTACTTC. This codes for CASKRTPFLNYEQYF.